One and the same sample provided the 17 T cell receptor beta chains below, sequenced in a study of molecular identifiers for immune sequencing clone quantification. TCRdb used MiXCR to reprocess the PCR reads, holding one entry per CDR3 protein. The table has 490,000 or so distinct CDR3 sequences, about a fifth seen once; the top ten hold about 0.8%. The source material was naive CD8+ T cells from blood, with Jurkat cell RNA spiked in. Subset of the sample: FACS-sorted CD8+CD4-CCR7+CD45RA+ naive T cells. The receptor source for this set is a human donor in good health. Some libraries in this study had Jurkat cell RNA spiked in.

This clonotype was recorded many times. The chain is built from TRBV6-2 or TRBV6-3 and TRBJ1-1; D gene unclear. The germline gives CDR1 MNHEY, CDR2 SVGEGT. V dropped 3 bases and J dropped 8 bases, with 13 bases sitting between them. This CDR3 is 13 amino acids long. The CDR3 spells CASSYYGPSEAFF. DNA for the CDR3: TGTGCCAGCAGTTATTATGGGCCCTCGGAAGCTTTCTTT.

This clonotype was counted ten times or more. This rearrangement joins TRBV14 to TRBJ2-7, with 10 bases fitting TRBD1. CDR3 length: 16 residues. Trimming took 1 base from V and 6 from J; bases not matched to a gene: 9. The V gene's germline CDR1 is SGHDN and CDR2 FVKESK. The CDR3 is CASSQGAGTGALEQYF. The CDR3 coding sequence is TGTGCCAGCAGCCAAGGCGCCGGGACAGGGGCCCTCGAGCAGTACTTC.

The CDR3 spells CASSLWGLHVSQPQHF. The CDR3 DNA is TGTGCCAGCAGCCTGTGGGGACTACACGTGAGTCAGCCCCAGCATTTT. The V call is TRBV7-8, the J call TRBJ1-5; perhaps TRBD1 as D (5 bases). Germline CDR1 is SGHVS and CDR2 is FQNEAQ. The CDR3 consists of 16 residues. Trimming took 5 bases from V and 6 from J, leaving 20 bases between them.

This clonotype was detected a few times. The rearrangement joins TRBV11-2 to TRBJ2-1; 14 positions agree with TRBD2. V shed 6 bases and J 6 bases; nucleotides not matched to a gene: 10. CDR3 length: 17 residues. The germline V gene encodes CDR1 SGHAT and CDR2 FQNNGV. The CDR3 loop reads CASRPGLAGAHVNEQFF. In DNA, the CDR3 is TGTGCCAGCAGACCGGGACTAGCGGGGGCCCACGTCAATGAGCAGTTCTTC.

This clonotype has just a few counts. The rearrangement joins TRBV6-5 to TRBJ2-5; TRBD2 matches 11 bases. V shed 4 bases and J 5 bases; nucleotides not matched to a gene: 12. This CDR3 is built from 17 residues. CDR1 and CDR2 (germline): MNHEY, SVGAGI. This CDR3 is CASSSPELAGVKETQYF. The CDR3 nucleotides read TGTGCCAGCAGTTCACCCGAACTAGCGGGGGTTAAGGAGACCCAGTACTTC.

This clonotype came up many times. The chain recombines TRBV29-1 with TRBJ1-5; D not resolved. The germline V and J ends were trimmed by 7 bases and 1 base, with 11 bases remaining between them. CDR3 length: 13 amino acids. The germline CDR1 and CDR2 sequences are SQVTM and ANQGSEA. The CDR3: CSAEEGSNQPQHF. DNA of the CDR3: TGCAGCGCTGAGGAAGGGAGCAATCAGCCCCAGCATTTT. Looking up the rest from reference TRBV29-1 and TRBJ1-5 gives the full variable domain: SAVISQKPSRDICQRGTSLTIQCQVDSQVTMMFWYRQQPGQSLTLIATANQGSEATYESGFVIDKFPISRPNLTFSTLTVSNMSPEDSSIYLCSAEEGSNQPQHFGDGTRLSIL.

The sample holds a few counts of this clonotype. The chain couples TRBV6-6 to TRBJ1-3; no reliable D call. From germline, CDR1 is MNHNY and CDR2 SVGAGI (reference sequence). Trimming took 2 bases from V and 1 from J, leaving 6 bases between them. There are 14 residues in the CDR3. The CDR3 DNA follows: TGTGCCAGCAGTTACCCGGGGTCTGGAAACACCATATATTTT. Protein sequence: CASSYPGSGNTIYF.

In regard to this clonotype: The CDR3 end shows no conserved phenylalanine or tryptophan, and so a read error is likely. V usage is TRBV16 and J usage is TRBJ1-1; D is perhaps TRBD1 (5 bases). The V end lost 0 bases, the J end lost 5 bases, and 10 bases lay between the germline ends. From germline, CDR1 is KGHSY and CDR2 FQNENV. The CDR3 spans 14 residues. CDR3: CASSQSTVRTEAFL. The CDR3 DNA reads as TGTGCCAGCAGCCAATCGACAGTCAGGACTGAAGCTTTCCTT.

The table lists this clonotype with a few counts. It is likely a read error, because the conserved phenylalanine at the end of the CDR3 is missing. It is unclear where the CDR3 begins or ends on the DNA, so no DNA is shown, and the CDR3 is as TCRdb lists it. The chain links TRBV5-6 to TRBJ2-5; the table gives TRBD2 as D, unverified against the DNA. From its first to its last residue, the CDR3 has 13 amino acids. Per germline, CDR1 SGHDT and CDR2 YYEEEE. The CDR3 here is CASSGGLAGGPGL.

V usage is TRBV20-1 and J usage is TRBJ2-7; weak D call: TRBD1 (5 bases). Looked up from germline, CDR1 is DFQATT and CDR2 is SNEGSKA (reference sequence). CDR3 length equals 15 residues. For the CDR3, the DNA is TGCGGTGTCGGGCAGACAGTTTCTGCGTCCTACGAGCAGTACTTC. This sequence encodes CGVGQTVSASYEQYF.

A word on this clonotype: With a much larger clone just one base away, this may be a read error. The chain has TRBV7-9 and TRBJ2-1; 11 bases line up with TRBD2. Trimming at V came to 5 bases and at J to 5 bases, leaving 20 bases not matched to a gene. Germline V gene lookup returns CDR1 SEHNR and CDR2 FQNEAQ (reference sequence). The CDR3 totals 20 residues. CDR3 protein: CASSKSGASGGPPLHNEQFF. CDR3 nucleotides: TGTGCCAGCAGCAAAAGCGGTGCTAGCGGGGGGCCTCCGCTCCACAATGAGCAGTTCTTC.

This clonotype has a handful of counts. The junction departs from the called germline gene at one end, perhaps through a read error. The CDR3 coding sequence is TGTGCCAGCAGCGTAGGGTCCGAGCGGTACTTC. The encoded protein is CASSVGSERYF. The rearrangement links TRBV7-2 to TRBJ2-7, with D unresolved. This CDR3 region has 11 residues. Per the germline V gene, CDR1 is SGHTA and CDR2 is FQGNSA.

This clonotype was seen at least ten times. The CDR3 region has the DNA TGTGCCAGCAGAGACAGAGTTTCCTACGAGCAGTACTTC. Protein product: CASRDRVSYEQYF. The J gene is TRBJ2-7, the V gene TRBV6-1; TRBD1 might be the D (5 bases). Germline V CDR1 and CDR2: MNHNS, SASEGT. Trimming removed 6 bases from V and 1 base from J, with 10 bases in between. The CDR3 extends over 13 amino acids.

The gene calls are TRBV20-1 and TRBJ1-1; D unresolved. Germline CDR1 DFQATT, CDR2 SNEGSKA (reference sequence). Trimming removed 4 bases from V and 4 bases from J, with 7 bases in between. This CDR3 is built from 11 residues. For the CDR3, the DNA is TGCAGTGCTACCACGGCCACTGAAGCTTTCTTT. It is translated as CSATTATEAFF.

This chain links TRBV6-5 with TRBJ2-1, with TRBD2 identical over 9 bases. The junction had 3 bases not matched to a gene; V was cut back by 0 bases and J by 9 bases. The CDR3 spans 14 residues. Germline CDR1 is MNHEY and CDR2 is SVGAGI. CDR3 DNA sequence: TGTGCCAGCAGTTACTCTTTAGCGGGAGTTGAGCAGTTCTTC. Protein: CASSYSLAGVEQFF.

This clonotype was seen a few times. The V call is TRBV7-9, the J call TRBJ2-3; 8 bases map to TRBD2. The CDR3 consists of 17 residues. CDR1 SEHNR and CDR2 FQNEAQ come from the germline V gene (reference sequence). V lost 5 bases and J lost 2; bases outside the gene matches: 12. CDR3 DNA: TGTGCCAGCAGCCCACCCGACGAGCGGGGGCTCACAGATACGCAGTATTTT. Amino acids: CASSPPDERGLTDTQYF.

The sample holds a few counts of this clonotype. The chain combines TRBV30 with TRBJ2-7; the D gene is possibly TRBD1 (6 bases). Germline V gene sequence: CDR1 GTSNPN, CDR2 SVGIG (reference sequence). The length of the CDR3 is 12 residues. Trimming cost V 1 base and J 6 bases, with 10 bases left between them. The CDR3 loop is CAWSAGHFEQYF. CDR3 bases: TGTGCCTGGAGTGCGGGACATTTCGAGCAGTACTTC.